The 30 T cell receptor beta chains below were found in one sample sequenced in a study of blood T cell repertoires in COVID-19. Measured with immunoSEQ multiplex PCR; TCRdb has only the in-frame clones, and not every one. The data contain around 120,000 clones, about nine tenths of them seen just once; the ten biggest clones take up 1.5% to 2%. The sample comprised peripheral blood. The receptors here all came from a human donor with active COVID-19. The donor label of this sample is uncertain.

The chain joins TRBV6-6 to TRBJ1-5, with D possibly being TRBD1 (6 bases). The length of the CDR3 is 15 residues. The V end was cut by 7 bases, the J end by 1 base, with 14 bases between. Germline CDR1 reads MNHNY; CDR2 reads SVGAGI (reference sequence). The chain's CDR3 is CASTSGGGSNQPQHF. CDR3 DNA sequence: TGTGCCAGCACCTCGGGGGGCGGGAGCAATCAGCCCCAGCATTTT.

The gene calls are TRBV7-2 and TRBJ1-4; tentative D call: TRBD1 (5 bases). Germline CDR1 SGHTA, CDR2 FQGNSA. CDR3 length equals 15 residues. The V end lost 4 bases, the J end lost 8 bases, and 17 bases lay between the germline ends. The CDR3 sequence: CASSSEGQGWEKLFF. The CDR3 region has the DNA TGTGCCAGCAGCTCAGAAGGGCAGGGTTGGGAAAAACTGTTTTTT.

V is TRBV4-2 and J is TRBJ1-2; 7 bases match TRBD1. J was trimmed by 3 bases and V by 0 bases; bases with no gene match: 10. The CDR3 has 17 amino acids. Germline assignment: CDR1 LGHNA and CDR2 YNFKEQ. The CDR3 protein is CASSQEGRTGFHYGYTF. CDR3 DNA sequence: TGTGCCAGCAGCCAAGAAGGGAGGACAGGTTTTCACTATGGCTACACCTTC.

This chain joins TRBV27 and TRBJ2-3, with D possibly TRBD1 on 6 matching bases. Germline loops: CDR1 MNHEY, CDR2 SMNVEV (reference sequence). Trimming removed 2 bases at V and 4 bases at J, with 13 bases between. The CDR3 sequence is 15 residues long. The chain's CDR3 is CASSLGRGGPDTQYF. The DNA for the CDR3 is TGTGCCAGCAGTTTAGGCAGGGGTGGGCCAGATACGCAGTATTTT.

This clone was detected once. The chain employs TRBV2 and TRBJ1-2; 8 bases align to TRBD1. The CDR3 is 17 residues long. The J segment lost 2 bases and the V segment lost 5 bases, leaving 13 bases of the junction unmatched. Per germline, CDR1 SNHLY and CDR2 FYNNEI. The CDR3, as DNA: TGTGCCAGCAGTCGGAGCCTCGCGCAGGGGGCGAACTATGGCTACACCTTC. Translating it yields CASSRSLAQGANYGYTF.

J is TRBJ1-5 and V is TRBV18, with D tentatively TRBD1 (6 bases). The V and J ends lost 3 bases and 6 bases respectively, with 12 bases between them. The CDR3 covers 14 residues. In germline, CDR1 is KGHSH, CDR2 LQKENI. CDR3 protein: CASSPEVGGQPQHF. The CDR3 coding sequence is TGTGCCAGCTCACCGGAGGTAGGGGGTCAGCCCCAGCATTTT.

This chain connects TRBV25-1 to TRBJ1-1; no clear D gene. With 4 bases removed from V and 1 base from J, the gap between germline ends came to 16 bases. The CDR3 totals 16 residues. Germline CDR1 and CDR2: MGHDK and SYGVNS. The DNA of the CDR3 is TGTGCCAGCAGTGTTTTAAGGGAGGGCCCGAACACTGAAGCTTTCTTT. Protein: CASSVLREGPNTEAFF.

The gene calls are TRBV6-2 or TRBV6-3 and TRBJ2-4; D is unclear. There are 15 residues in the CDR3. CDR1 and CDR2 (germline): MNHEY, SVGEGT. Trimming removed 0 bases from V and 3 bases from J, with 9 bases in between. CDR3 bases: TGTGCCAGCAGTTACTCGAGAGGAATCAAAAACATTCAGTACTTC. It is translated as CASSYSRGIKNIQYF.

V gene TRBV7-3 combines with J gene TRBJ2-5, with TRBD1 matching 12 bases. The J segment lost 0 bases and the V segment lost 5 bases, leaving 7 bases of the junction unmatched. Germline CDR1 reads SGHTA; CDR2 reads FQGTGA. CDR3 length: 17 amino acids. The CDR3 region has the DNA TGTGCCAGCAGCCTGGGACAGGGGGCTCCGTACCAAGAGACCCAGTACTTC. It specifies CASSLGQGAPYQETQYF.

This CDR3 reads CASTHSGGRETQYF. CDR3 in DNA: TGTGCCAGCACCCATAGCGGGGGGAGGGAGACCCAGTACTTC. The chain combines TRBV11-2 with TRBJ2-5; 10 bases align to TRBD2. The length of the CDR3 is 14 residues. CDR1 SGHAT and CDR2 FQNNGV come from the germline V gene. V shed 7 bases, J shed 5 bases, and the junction held 7 bases outside the gene matches. Looking up the rest from reference TRBV11-2 and TRBJ2-5 gives the full variable domain: EAGVAQSPRYKIIEKRQSVAFWCNPISGHATLYWYQQILGQGPKLLIQFQNNGVVDDSQLPKDRFSAERLKGVDSTLKIQPAKLEDSAVYLCASTHSGGRETQYFGPGTRLLVL.

This clone was counted a single time. This chain joins TRBV19 and TRBJ1-2; TRBD1 might be the D (5 bases). V dropped 7 bases and J dropped 0 bases, with 30 bases sitting between them. Looked up from germline, CDR1 is LNHDA and CDR2 is SQIVND (reference sequence). CDR3 length equals 20 residues. The CDR3 protein is CASTNSGGFNGGTANYGYTF. In DNA, the CDR3 is TGTGCCAGTACGAACTCGGGTGGTTTTAACGGGGGTACGGCTAACTATGGCTACACCTTC. The entire variable domain, with the rest obtained from reference TRBV19 and TRBJ1-2, is as follows: DGGITQSPKYLFRKEGQNVTLSCEQNLNHDAMYWYRQDPGQGLRLIYYSQIVNDFQKGDIAEGYSVSREKKESFPLTVTSAQKNPTAFYLCASTNSGGFNGGTANYGYTFGSGTRLTVV.

The chain combines TRBV4-1 with TRBJ1-1; 7 bases agree with TRBD1. CDR3 length equals 15 residues. From germline, CDR1 is MGHRA and CDR2 YSYEKL. Trimming removed 0 bases from V and 4 bases from J; junction bases left unmatched: 5. CDR3 nucleotide sequence: TGCGCCAGCAGCCAAGAAGGGGGCTGGGGCACTGAAGCTTTCTTT. Amino acids: CASSQEGGWGTEAFF.

This clone appeared once. The chain combines TRBV6-5 with TRBJ1-3; D perhaps matches TRBD1 (5 bases). Germline assignment: CDR1 MNHEY and CDR2 SVGAGI. The length of the CDR3 is 14 residues. The V end was cut by 6 bases, the J end by 2 bases, with 11 bases between. CDR3 residues: CASSLGGTGNTIYF. DNA for the CDR3: TGTGCCAGCAGCTTGGGGGGGACTGGAAACACCATATATTTT.

J is TRBJ2-3 and V is TRBV10-3; 9 bases match TRBD2. Germline loops: CDR1 ENHRY, CDR2 SYGVKD. V was clipped by 4 bases and J by 4 bases; unmatched bases: 9. This CDR3 has 16 residues. The CDR3 loop reads CAISGRGGAAADTQYF. The DNA of the CDR3 is TGTGCCATCAGTGGTCGCGGGGGGGCCGCAGCAGATACGCAGTATTTT.

The genes are TRBV9 and TRBJ1-4; 11 bases match TRBD1. Germline values: CDR1 SGDLS, CDR2 YYNGEE. The CDR3 sequence is 15 residues long. The junction had 7 bases not matched to a gene; V was cut back by 4 bases and J by 8 bases. The CDR3 DNA reads TGTGCCAGCAGCCAAGGGGGACAGGGGGGAGAAAAACTGTTTTTT. Translating it yields CASSQGGQGGEKLFF.

J is TRBJ2-1 and V is TRBV3-1 (or the pseudogene TRBV3-2); possible D gene TRBD2, 5 bases. The germline V and J ends were trimmed by 0 bases and 0 bases, with 6 bases remaining between them. This CDR3 is built from 15 residues. Germline lookup yields CDR1 LGHDT and CDR2 YNNKEL (reference sequence). This chain's CDR3 is CASSQERDSYNEQFF. DNA of the CDR3: TGTGCCAGCAGCCAAGAGAGGGACTCCTACAATGAGCAGTTCTTC.

This clone was seen once. The J gene is TRBJ2-3, the V gene TRBV2; TRBD2 aligns across 7 bases. The V and J ends lost 0 bases and 2 bases, in that order; junction bases with no gene match: 14. This CDR3 is 19 amino acids long. Germline V gene data show CDR1 as SNHLY and CDR2 as FYNNEI. DNA for the CDR3: TGTGCCAGCAGTGAAGCACTCCCCGTGGGGGGGTTGGACACAGATACGCAGTATTTT. Translation: CASSEALPVGGLDTDTQYF.

The chain carries TRBV12-3 or TRBV12-4 and TRBJ2-7; 8 nucleotides align to TRBD1. This CDR3 comprises 12 residues. J lost 3 bases, V lost 5 bases, and 0 bases had no gene match. CDR3 nucleotide sequence: TGTGCCAGCAGTACAGGGGGCTACGAGCAGTACTTC. Encoded protein: CASSTGGYEQYF.

J is TRBJ1-1 and V is TRBV5-1; D ambiguous. The V gene lost 0 bases and the J gene lost 0 bases, with 3 bases spanning the gap. Germline V gene lookup returns CDR1 SGHRS and CDR2 YFSETQ. The CDR3 covers 13 residues. The CDR3 DNA is TGCGCCAGCAGCTTGGTAGTGAACACTGAAGCTTTCTTT. Translation: CASSLVVNTEAFF.

The J gene is TRBJ1-6, the V gene TRBV7-9, with D hard to call. V was trimmed by 4 bases and J by 10 bases, leaving 11 bases between them. The CDR3 spans 13 residues. Germline CDR1 SEHNR, CDR2 FQNEAQ (reference sequence). CDR3 sequence reads: CASSSAAISPLHF. CDR3 DNA sequence: TGTGCCAGCAGCTCCGCGGCGATCTCACCCCTCCACTTT.

The rearrangement uses TRBV5-8 and TRBJ2-3, with 11 positions matching TRBD2. V shed 3 bases and J 6 bases; nucleotides not matched to a gene: 6. CDR1 and CDR2 from the germline V gene are SGHTS and YDEGEE. This CDR3 has 15 residues. The CDR3 DNA reads TGTGCCAGCAGCTCAGGGGCTAGCGGGGGGGATACGCAGTATTTT. Translated, it gives CASSSGASGGDTQYF.

This clone was seen only once. The J gene is TRBJ2-1, the V gene TRBV18, with no clear D. CDR1 KGHSH and CDR2 LQKENI come from the germline V gene. V was cut by 2 bases and J by 6 bases, with 8 bases left in between. CDR3 length equals 13 residues. Written as DNA, the CDR3 is TGTGCCAGCTCACCATCTATGGTCAATGAGCAGTTCTTC. Translation: CASSPSMVNEQFF. Looking up the rest from reference TRBV18 and TRBJ2-1 gives the full variable domain: NAGVMQNPRHLVRRRGQEARLRCSPMKGHSHVYWYRQLPEEGLKFMVYLQKENIIDESGMPKERFSAEFPKEGPSILRIQQVVRGDSAAYFCASSPSMVNEQFFGPGTRLTVL.

The chain couples TRBV9 to TRBJ2-6; maybe TRBD2 (5 bases). V lost 4 bases to trimming and J lost 1 base, with 18 bases between them. From germline, CDR1 is SGDLS and CDR2 YYNGEE. The CDR3 is made up of 18 amino acids. CDR3 bases: TGTGCCAGCAGCCCACTTGCCGGGAACCCTTCTGGGGCCAACGTCCTGACTTTC. Translation: CASSPLAGNPSGANVLTF.

The chain uses TRBV7-9 and TRBJ2-3; unclear D gene. The germline V and J ends were trimmed by 6 bases and 6 bases, with 10 bases remaining between them. The CDR3 is made up of 12 amino acids. Germline V CDR1 and CDR2: SEHNR, FQNEAQ (reference sequence). The CDR3 sequence is CASSPIEDTQYF. CDR3 sequence (DNA): TGTGCCAGCAGTCCTATTGAGGATACGCAGTATTTT.

This clone was seen only once. This chain uses TRBV9 with TRBJ2-5; D is possibly TRBD2 (5 bases). CDR3 length equals 14 residues. The V end lost 0 bases, the J end lost 1 base, and 7 bases lay between the germline ends. Germline CDR1 SGDLS, CDR2 YYNGEE. This CDR3 reads CASSVEGSQETQYF. In DNA form, the CDR3 reads TGTGCCAGCAGCGTAGAAGGGAGCCAAGAGACCCAGTACTTC.

The V gene is TRBV7-9, the J gene TRBJ2-7, with 9 bases identical to TRBD1. The CDR3 consists of 14 residues. Losses at the gene ends were 5 bases for V and 5 bases for J; bases not matched to a gene: 7. CDR1 and CDR2 (germline): SEHNR, FQNEAQ (reference sequence). Here the CDR3 reads CASSGNRGLDEQYF. The DNA for the CDR3 is TGTGCCAGCAGCGGCAACAGGGGGCTGGACGAGCAGTACTTC.

This clone has a single count. Other DNA sequences within the sample encode an identical CDR3. The chain is built from TRBV4-1 and TRBJ2-3; 9 nucleotides line up with TRBD2. V gave up 1 base and J gave up 3 bases; unmatched junction bases: 2. Germline assignment: CDR1 MGHRA and CDR2 YSYEKL. This CDR3 region has 15 residues. This chain's CDR3 is CASSQALAGTDTQYF. DNA for the CDR3: TGCGCCAGCAGCCAAGCTCTAGCGGGGACAGATACGCAGTATTTT.

The chain recombines TRBV7-2 with TRBJ1-3; 9 bases match TRBD1. From germline, CDR1 is SGHTA and CDR2 FQGNSA. The CDR3 spans 19 residues. Trimming at V came to 1 base and at J to 0 bases, leaving 10 bases not matched to a gene. The DNA for the CDR3 is TGTGCCAGCAGCTTAGGAGGGGGACAGGGCCTTAGCTCTGGAAACACCATATATTTT. It is translated as CASSLGGGQGLSSGNTIYF. Together with reference TRBV7-2 and TRBJ1-3, the CDR3 gives the full variable domain: GAGVSQSPSNKVTEKGKDVELRCDPISGHTALYWYRQSLGQGLEFLIYFQGNSAPDKSGLPSDRFSAERTGGSVSTLTIQRTQQEDSAVYLCASSLGGGQGLSSGNTIYFGEGSWLTVV.

The chain carries TRBV4-1 and TRBJ1-1; the match to TRBD1 covers 7 bases. CDR1 is MGHRA, CDR2 YSYEKL, per germline. This CDR3 region has 15 residues. V trimming: 3 bases; J trimming: 3 bases; junction bases outside the gene matches: 7. The CDR3 bases are TGCGCCAGCAGCCAGCCGACAGGGAAGGACACTGAAGCTTTCTTT. This codes for CASSQPTGKDTEAFF.

In nucleotides, the CDR3 is TGTGCCAGCAGCCCTACTACAACCGGCACAGATACGCAGTATTTT. It translates to CASSPTTTGTDTQYF. The chain links TRBV4-2 to TRBJ2-3; no clear D. The CDR3 totals 15 residues. The germline V and J ends were trimmed by 4 bases and 1 base, with 12 bases remaining between them. Germline V CDR1 and CDR2: LGHNA, YNFKEQ.